This TCR beta chain was identified in a study of cytomegalovirus exposure and HLA in healthy donors. Researchers ran the PCR with 60 Vbeta and 13 Jbeta primers. The table came from immunoSEQ multiplex PCR; TCRdb's copy has only in-frame clones and leaves some out. The repertoire consists of approximately 100,000 clones, with approximately 79% occurring once and the leading ten covering about 1.7%. CDR1 and CDR2 from the germline V gene are MNHNS and SASEGT. The V and J ends lost 8 bases and 1 base, in that order; junction bases with no gene match: 9. The CDR3 covers 15 residues. The clonotype originates from a male donor in good health and CMV-seronegative. The chain joins TRBV6-1 to TRBJ2-3; 7 nucleotides agree with TRBD1. Sequenced input: PBMCs. In nucleotides, the CDR3 is TGTGCCAGCGTCTACGACAGGGTGGGCACAGATACGCAGTATTTT. This encodes CASVYDRVGTDTQYF.